The 8 T cell receptor beta chains given below trace back to one sample, sequenced in a study of identical twins. Using its own MiXCR run on the 5' RACE reads, TCRdb lists one record per CDR3 protein. The sample includes about 690,000 distinct CDR3 sequences, less than 7% of them seen just once. The sequenced material came from naive T cells sorted from blood. These receptor sequences come from a man between 18 and 35 years old in good health.

The CDR3 DNA reads TGTGCCAGCAGCTTAGTAGGGACTAGTAACAATGAGCAGTTCTTC. Its protein is CASSLVGTSNNEQFF. The chain uses TRBV11-3 and TRBJ2-1; 8 bases align to TRBD2. The CDR3 is 15 amino acids. Germline V gene sequence: CDR1 SGHNT, CDR2 YENEEA. J was trimmed by 5 bases and V by 1 base; bases with no gene match: 4.

The table lists this clonotype with many counts. V is TRBV20-1 and J is TRBJ1-1, with 7 bases that match TRBD1. Germline values: CDR1 DFQATT, CDR2 SNEGSKA (reference sequence). The CDR3 has 12 residues. With 6 bases clipped from V and 5 bases from J, the junction kept 6 bases outside the gene matches. CDR3 sequence: CSAIRGKTEAFF. CDR3 bases: TGCAGTGCCATCAGGGGGAAGACTGAAGCTTTCTTT.

Many counts were recorded for this clonotype. In DNA, the CDR3 is TGCAGCGTTGAAGATCGTGTGGAGGGAATGGATGAGCAGTTCTTC. This translates into CSVEDRVEGMDEQFF. The chain couples TRBV29-1 to TRBJ2-1, with a tentative D call TRBD2 (6 bases). V gave up 0 bases and J gave up 8 bases, with 17 bases separating them. The germline V gene encodes CDR1 SQVTM and CDR2 ANQGSEA. CDR3 size: 15 residues.

This clonotype was observed many times. CDR3 DNA: TGCGCCAGCAGCTCACCGGGACTCAGCCCTGAAGCTTTCTTT. Translation: CASSSPGLSPEAFF. The chain links TRBV5-1 to TRBJ1-1; possibly TRBD1 for D (5 bases). With 3 bases removed from V and 6 bases from J, the gap between germline ends came to 15 bases. This CDR3 spans 14 amino acids. The germline CDR1 and CDR2 sequences are SGHRS and YFSETQ.

The V gene is TRBV18, the J gene TRBJ2-1, with 8 bases aligning to TRBD2. This CDR3 has 13 amino acids. Germline CDR1 reads KGHSH; CDR2 reads LQKENI. V lost 5 bases and J lost 9; bases outside the gene matches: 6. The CDR3 is CASSSGLVGEQFF. The CDR3 DNA reads as TGTGCCAGCTCATCGGGACTAGTGGGTGAGCAGTTCTTC.

CDR3 nucleotides: TGTGCCTGGAGTGCGGGCTACGAGCAGTACTTC. It encodes CAWSAGYEQYF. The V and J genes are TRBV30 and TRBJ2-7; D gene uncertain. The CDR3 has 11 amino acids. Germline V CDR1 and CDR2: GTSNPN, SVGIG (reference sequence). V lost 1 base and J 3 bases, leaving 4 bases between the germline ends.

This clonotype was observed a few times. V gene TRBV20-1 combines with J gene TRBJ2-7, with TRBD2 identical over 7 bases. The germline V gene has CDR1 DFQATT and CDR2 SNEGSKA (reference sequence). This CDR3 comprises 15 residues. Germline trimming cut 6 bases from V and 2 bases from J; bases unmatched to any gene: 13. In nucleotides, the CDR3 is TGCAGTGCCCCCTTACTAGCGTCCGCCGCCTACGAGCAGTACTTC. Translated, it gives CSAPLLASAAYEQYF.

This clonotype was recorded at least ten times. The chain joins TRBV9 to TRBJ1-5; 10 nucleotides agree with TRBD1. CDR1 SGDLS and CDR2 YYNGEE come from the germline V gene. V lost 0 bases to trimming and J lost 2 bases; unmatched junction nucleotides: 11. This CDR3 has 19 amino acids. CDR3 loop: CASSVDGRGQGSGNQPQHF. The CDR3 nucleotides read TGTGCCAGCAGCGTAGATGGCAGGGGACAGGGGTCAGGCAATCAGCCCCAGCATTTT.